These 10 T cell receptor beta chains share one sample of origin, sequenced in a study of cytomegalovirus exposure and HLA in healthy donors. Sequenced by immunoSEQ multiplex PCR; TCRdb stores in-frame clones only, minus some. The repertoire holds more than 55,000 clones, 80% to 90% seen once, with around 1.2% in the top ten. The specimen was PBMCs. These receptors all come from a woman younger than 35 in good health and CMV-seronegative.

There are a few counts of this clone. The rearrangement uses TRBV27 and TRBJ1-2; perhaps TRBD1 as D (6 bases). With 4 bases removed from V and 1 base from J, the gap between germline ends came to 10 bases. The CDR3 spans 14 residues. CDR1 is MNHEY, CDR2 SMNVEV, per germline (reference sequence). The CDR3 sequence is CASSSPGDNYGYTF. CDR3 coding DNA: TGTGCCAGCAGTTCCCCAGGGGATAACTATGGCTACACCTTC.

The chain carries TRBV20-1 and TRBJ2-5; TRBD2 might be the D (5 bases). The V gene's germline CDR1 is DFQATT and CDR2 SNEGSKA (reference sequence). V lost 7 bases to trimming and J lost 5 bases, with 11 bases between them. The CDR3 is 11 amino acids. CDR3 sequence: CSVERLETQYF. As DNA, the CDR3 is TGCAGTGTCGAGCGGTTGGAGACCCAGTACTTC.

V is TRBV6-1 and J is TRBJ1-5; 8 nucleotides agree with TRBD1. V lost 4 bases to trimming and J lost 1 base; unmatched junction nucleotides: 3. This CDR3 has 15 amino acids. From germline, CDR1 is MNHNS and CDR2 SASEGT. The CDR3 protein is CASSAGQESNQPQHF. CDR3 DNA sequence: TGTGCCAGCAGTGCGGGACAGGAAAGCAATCAGCCCCAGCATTTT.

This clone was detected once. The V gene is TRBV25-1, the J gene TRBJ1-2, with D tentatively TRBD1 (6 bases). The V and J ends lost 3 bases and 8 bases respectively, with 19 bases between them. The CDR3 totals 15 residues. In germline, CDR1 is MGHDK, CDR2 SYGVNS. The CDR3 loop is CASSDTQGHRRGYTF. CDR3 nucleotide sequence: TGTGCCAGCAGTGATACCCAGGGGCATCGTAGGGGCTACACCTTC.

The chain recombines TRBV19 with TRBJ2-1; 7 bases are shared with TRBD2. Germline V lookup: CDR1 LNHDA, CDR2 SQIVND (reference sequence). The CDR3 has 14 amino acids. The ends lost 6 bases at V and 5 bases at J; junction bases unmatched: 7. The CDR3 nucleotides are TGTGCCAGTAGGAGGCGGGAGTACGACAATGAGCAGTTCTTC. This gives the protein CASRRREYDNEQFF.

This clone was seen a few times. The chain has TRBV14 and TRBJ1-5, with D uncertain. This CDR3 region has 13 residues. The V and J ends lost 1 base and 16 bases respectively, with 17 bases between them. In germline, CDR1 is SGHDN, CDR2 FVKESK. CDR3 DNA: TGTGCCAGCAGCCAAGGGGCGCCCTCGTTGAATCATTTT. Translated: CASSQGAPSLNHF.

This clone was observed a single time. The chain links TRBV15 to TRBJ1-5; no clear D. Trimming cost V 1 base and J 3 bases, with 13 bases left between them. Germline loops: CDR1 LNHNV, CDR2 YYDKDF (reference sequence). CDR3 length equals 16 residues. The CDR3: CATSRVGAGDNQPQHF. The CDR3 region has the DNA TGTGCCACCAGCAGAGTGGGAGCCGGCGACAATCAGCCCCAGCATTTT.

This sequence joins TRBV6-1 and TRBJ2-2; D perhaps matches TRBD1 (5 bases). V was trimmed by 2 bases and J by 2 bases, leaving 9 bases between them. The CDR3 spans 15 residues. Germline-derived CDR1 and CDR2 are MNHNS and SASEGT. DNA for the CDR3: TGTGCCAGCAGTGAACGCGACAGAAACACCGGGGAGCTGTTTTTT. Translated: CASSERDRNTGELFF.

The CDR3 sequence: CASSARVGQGQPQHF. The CDR3 DNA follows: TGTGCCAGCAGTGCTCGGGTAGGACAGGGACAGCCCCAGCATTTT. This chain connects TRBV2 to TRBJ1-5; 8 bases line up with TRBD1. CDR3 length: 15 amino acids. The junction had 9 bases not matched to a gene; V was cut back by 4 bases and J by 7 bases. Germline V gene lookup returns CDR1 SNHLY and CDR2 FYNNEI.

This clone was observed a few times. The V call is TRBV29-1, the J call TRBJ1-2; D is unresolved. Germline values: CDR1 SQVTM, CDR2 ANQGSEA. The CDR3 spans 12 residues. V was shortened by 3 bases and J by 3 bases, with 8 bases between the two germline ends. This chain's CDR3 is CSVDATDYGYTF. Here the CDR3 DNA reads TGCAGCGTTGATGCGACTGACTATGGCTACACCTTC.